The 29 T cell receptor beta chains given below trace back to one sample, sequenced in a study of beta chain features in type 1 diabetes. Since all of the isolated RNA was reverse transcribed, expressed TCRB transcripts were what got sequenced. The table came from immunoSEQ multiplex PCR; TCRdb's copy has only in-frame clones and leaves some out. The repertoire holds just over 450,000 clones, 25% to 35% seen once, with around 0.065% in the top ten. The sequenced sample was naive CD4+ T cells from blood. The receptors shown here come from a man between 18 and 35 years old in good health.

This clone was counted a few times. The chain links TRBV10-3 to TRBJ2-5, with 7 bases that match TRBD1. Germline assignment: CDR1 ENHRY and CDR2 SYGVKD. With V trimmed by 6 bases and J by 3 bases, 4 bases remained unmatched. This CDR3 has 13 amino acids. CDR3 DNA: TGTGCCATCAGGGGACAGCCTGAAGAGACCCAGTACTTC. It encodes CAIRGQPEETQYF.

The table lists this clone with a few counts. The CDR3 spells CAWSATGYYEQYF. The CDR3 nucleotides read TGTGCCTGGAGTGCTACAGGGTACTACGAGCAGTACTTC. This chain joins TRBV30 and TRBJ2-5; TRBD1 is a possible D gene (6 bases). The J call is doubtful: the DNA matches TRBJ2-7 better. The germline V gene has CDR1 GTSNPN and CDR2 SVGIG (reference sequence). This CDR3 has 13 residues.

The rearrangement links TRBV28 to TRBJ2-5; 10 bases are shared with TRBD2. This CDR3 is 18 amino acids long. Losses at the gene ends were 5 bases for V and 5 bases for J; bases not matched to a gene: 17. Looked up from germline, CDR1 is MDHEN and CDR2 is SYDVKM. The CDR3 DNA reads TGTGCCAGCAGTCCTCCCTTGGGGCAGCGGGAGGGCCGTGAGACCCAGTACTTC. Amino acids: CASSPPLGQREGRETQYF. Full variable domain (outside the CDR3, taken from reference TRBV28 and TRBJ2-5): DVKVTQSSRYLVKRTGEKVFLECVQDMDHENMFWYRQDPGLGLRLIYFSYDVKMKEKGDIPEGYSVSREKKERFSLILESASTNQTSMYLCASSPPLGQREGRETQYFGPGTRLLVL.

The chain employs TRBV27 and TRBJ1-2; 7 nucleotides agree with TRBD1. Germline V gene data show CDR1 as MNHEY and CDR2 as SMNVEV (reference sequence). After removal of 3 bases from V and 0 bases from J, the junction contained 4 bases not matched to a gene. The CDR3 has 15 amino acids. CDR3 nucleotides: TGTGCCAGCAGTTTTAGGGACAGCTCTAACTATGGCTACACCTTC. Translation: CASSFRDSSNYGYTF.

The CDR3 loop reads CASSLEATSGRSYEQYF. The CDR3 DNA reads as TGCGCCAGCAGCTTGGAAGCGACTAGCGGGAGGTCCTACGAGCAGTACTTC. This chain links TRBV5-1 with TRBJ2-7, with TRBD2 matching 13 bases. Trimming at V came to 0 bases and at J to 1 base, leaving 4 bases not matched to a gene. Per germline, CDR1 SGHRS and CDR2 YFSETQ. This CDR3 has 17 residues.

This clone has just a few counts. The DNA of the CDR3 is TGTGCCTGGATCAGTGTGGCTTCGGTAGAAGCTTTCTTT. It yields the protein CAWISVASVEAFF. This chain links TRBV30 with TRBJ1-1; D is undetermined. CDR1 is GTSNPN and CDR2 is SVGIG in the germline V gene (reference sequence). The V gene lost 4 bases and the J gene lost 8 bases, with 17 bases spanning the gap. The CDR3 is 13 amino acids.

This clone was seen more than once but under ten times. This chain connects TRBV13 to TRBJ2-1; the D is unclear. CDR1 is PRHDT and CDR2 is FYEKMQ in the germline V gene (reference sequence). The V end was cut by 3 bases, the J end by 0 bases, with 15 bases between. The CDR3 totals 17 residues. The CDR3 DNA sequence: TGTGCCAGCAGCTTGCGACCAGCGCGAATCTCCTACAATGAGCAGTTCTTC. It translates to CASSLRPARISYNEQFF.

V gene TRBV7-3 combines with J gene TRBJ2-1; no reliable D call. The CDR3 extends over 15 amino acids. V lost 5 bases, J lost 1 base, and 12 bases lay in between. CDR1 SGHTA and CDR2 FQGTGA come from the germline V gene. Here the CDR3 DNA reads TGTGCCAGCAGCCTCTCATTGGGGTCCTACAATGAGCAGTTCTTC. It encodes CASSLSLGSYNEQFF.

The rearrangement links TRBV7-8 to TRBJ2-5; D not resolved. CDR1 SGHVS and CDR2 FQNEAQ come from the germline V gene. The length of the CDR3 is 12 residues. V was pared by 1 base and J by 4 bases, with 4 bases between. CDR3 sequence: CASSLVPETQYF. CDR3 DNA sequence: TGTGCCAGCAGCTTAGTCCCAGAGACCCAGTACTTC.

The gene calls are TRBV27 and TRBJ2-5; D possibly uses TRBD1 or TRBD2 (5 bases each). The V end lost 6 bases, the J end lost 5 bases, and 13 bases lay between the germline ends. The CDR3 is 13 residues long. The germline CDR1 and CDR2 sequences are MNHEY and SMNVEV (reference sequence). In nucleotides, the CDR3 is TGTGCCAGCAGAAGGTCAGGGACGGAGACCCAGTACTTC. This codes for CASRRSGTETQYF.

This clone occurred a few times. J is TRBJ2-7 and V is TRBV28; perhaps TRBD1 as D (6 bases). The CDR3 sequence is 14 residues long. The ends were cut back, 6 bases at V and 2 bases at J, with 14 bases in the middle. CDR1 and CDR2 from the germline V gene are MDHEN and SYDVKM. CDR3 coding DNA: TGTGCCAGCAGCGGTGACAGGCCGACCTACGAGCAGTACTTC. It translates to CASSGDRPTYEQYF.

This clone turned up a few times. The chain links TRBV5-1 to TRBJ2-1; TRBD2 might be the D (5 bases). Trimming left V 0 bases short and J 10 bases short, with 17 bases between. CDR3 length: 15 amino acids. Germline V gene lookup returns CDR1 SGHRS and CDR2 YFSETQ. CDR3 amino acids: CASSLGVTASGEQFF. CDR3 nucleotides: TGCGCCAGCAGCTTGGGTGTTACTGCCTCGGGGGAGCAGTTCTTC.

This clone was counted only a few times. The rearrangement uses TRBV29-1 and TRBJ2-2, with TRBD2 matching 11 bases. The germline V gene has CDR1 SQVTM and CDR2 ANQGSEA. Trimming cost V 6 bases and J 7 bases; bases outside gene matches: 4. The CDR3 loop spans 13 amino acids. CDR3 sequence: CSVVAGGIGELFF. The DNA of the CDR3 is TGCAGCGTCGTAGCGGGAGGGATCGGGGAGCTGTTTTTT.

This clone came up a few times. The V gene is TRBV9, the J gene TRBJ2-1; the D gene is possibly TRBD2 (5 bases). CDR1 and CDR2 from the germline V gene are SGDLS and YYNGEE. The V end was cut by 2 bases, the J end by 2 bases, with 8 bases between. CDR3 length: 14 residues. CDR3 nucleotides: TGTGCCAGCAGCGTTAGCGTTACCTACAATGAGCAGTTCTTC. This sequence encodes CASSVSVTYNEQFF. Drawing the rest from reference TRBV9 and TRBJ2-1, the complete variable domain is DSGVTQTPKHLITATGQRVTLRCSPRSGDLSVYWYQQSLDQGLQFLIQYYNGEERAKGNILERFSAQQFPDLHSELNLSSLELGDSALYFCASSVSVTYNEQFFGPGTRLTVL.

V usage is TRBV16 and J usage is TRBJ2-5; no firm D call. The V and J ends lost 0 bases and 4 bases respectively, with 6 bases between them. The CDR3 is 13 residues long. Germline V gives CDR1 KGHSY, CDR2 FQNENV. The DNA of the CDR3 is TGTGCCAGCAGCCAATCGTACGTAGAGACCCAGTACTTC. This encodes CASSQSYVETQYF.

CDR3 in amino acids: CASSLAAGVSNEQFF. The CDR3, as DNA: TGCGCCAGCAGCTTGGCAGCGGGAGTATCGAATGAGCAGTTCTTC. The J gene is TRBJ2-1, the V gene TRBV5-1; TRBD2 aligns across 8 bases. V shed 0 bases, J shed 7 bases, and the junction held 6 bases outside the gene matches. Per the germline V gene, CDR1 is SGHRS and CDR2 is YFSETQ. CDR3 length equals 15 residues.

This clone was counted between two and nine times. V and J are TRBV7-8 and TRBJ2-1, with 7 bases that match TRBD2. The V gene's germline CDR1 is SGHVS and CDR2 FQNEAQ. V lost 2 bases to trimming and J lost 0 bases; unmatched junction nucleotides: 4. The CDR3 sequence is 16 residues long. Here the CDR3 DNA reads TGTGCCAGCAGCTTATTGTGGGACTACTCCTACAATGAGCAGTTCTTC. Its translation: CASSLLWDYSYNEQFF.

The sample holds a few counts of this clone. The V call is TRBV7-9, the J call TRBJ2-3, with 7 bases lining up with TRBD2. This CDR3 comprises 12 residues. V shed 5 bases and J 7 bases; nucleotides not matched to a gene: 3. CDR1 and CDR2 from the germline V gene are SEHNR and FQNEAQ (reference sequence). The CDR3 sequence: CASSTSDYTQYF. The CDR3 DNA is TGTGCCAGCAGCACTAGCGATTATACGCAGTATTTT.

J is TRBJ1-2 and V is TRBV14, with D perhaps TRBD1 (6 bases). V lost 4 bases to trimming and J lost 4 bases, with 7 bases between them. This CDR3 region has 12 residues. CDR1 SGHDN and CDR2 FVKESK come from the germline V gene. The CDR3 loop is CASSRDIYGYTF. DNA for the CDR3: TGTGCCAGCAGCCGGGACATCTATGGCTACACCTTC.

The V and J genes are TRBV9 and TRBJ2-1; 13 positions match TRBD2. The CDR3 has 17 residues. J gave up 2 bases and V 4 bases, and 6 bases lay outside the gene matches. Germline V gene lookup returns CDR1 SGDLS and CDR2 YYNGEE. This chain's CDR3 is CASSPRGTSGTYNEQFF. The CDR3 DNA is TGTGCCAGCAGCCCCCGGGGGACTAGCGGGACCTACAATGAGCAGTTCTTC.

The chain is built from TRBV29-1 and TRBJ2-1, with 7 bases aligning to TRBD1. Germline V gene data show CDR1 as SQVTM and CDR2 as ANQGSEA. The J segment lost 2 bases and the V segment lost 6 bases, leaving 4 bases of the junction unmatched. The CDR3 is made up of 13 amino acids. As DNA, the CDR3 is TGCAGCGTACAGGGGACCACCTACAATGAGCAGTTCTTC. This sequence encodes CSVQGTTYNEQFF.

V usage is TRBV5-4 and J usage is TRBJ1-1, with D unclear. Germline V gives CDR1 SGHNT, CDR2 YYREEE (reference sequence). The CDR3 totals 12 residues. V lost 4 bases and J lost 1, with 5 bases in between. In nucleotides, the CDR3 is TGTGCCAGCAGCGCGAGGAACACTGAAGCTTTCTTT. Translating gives CASSARNTEAFF.

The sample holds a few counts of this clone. This chain's CDR3 is CASSEDHNEKLFF. CDR3 nucleotide sequence: TGTGCCAGCAGTGAGGACCATAATGAAAAACTGTTTTTT. The chain combines TRBV6-1 with TRBJ1-4; D is unresolved. In germline, CDR1 is MNHNS, CDR2 SASEGT. V was cut by 3 bases and J by 4 bases, with 6 bases left in between. This CDR3 is 13 amino acids long.

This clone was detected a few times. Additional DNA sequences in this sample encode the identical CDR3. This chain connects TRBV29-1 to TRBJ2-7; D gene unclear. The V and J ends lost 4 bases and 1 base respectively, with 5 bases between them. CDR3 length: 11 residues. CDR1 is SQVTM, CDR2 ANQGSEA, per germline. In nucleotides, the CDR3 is TGCAGCGTTGGTCAGTCCTACGAGCAGTACTTC. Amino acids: CSVGQSYEQYF.

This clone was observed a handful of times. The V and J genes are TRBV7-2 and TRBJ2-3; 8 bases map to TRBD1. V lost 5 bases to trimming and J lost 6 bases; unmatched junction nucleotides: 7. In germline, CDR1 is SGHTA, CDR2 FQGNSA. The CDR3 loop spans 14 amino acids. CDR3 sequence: CASSVDRGVDTQYF. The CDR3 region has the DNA TGTGCCAGCAGCGTTGACAGGGGAGTCGATACGCAGTATTTT.

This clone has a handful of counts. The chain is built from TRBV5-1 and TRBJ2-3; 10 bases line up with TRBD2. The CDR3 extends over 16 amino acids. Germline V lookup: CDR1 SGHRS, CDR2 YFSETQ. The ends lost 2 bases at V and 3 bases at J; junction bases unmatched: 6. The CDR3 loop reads CASSFLAGARTDTQYF. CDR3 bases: TGCGCCAGCAGCTTCCTAGCGGGAGCTCGAACAGATACGCAGTATTTT.

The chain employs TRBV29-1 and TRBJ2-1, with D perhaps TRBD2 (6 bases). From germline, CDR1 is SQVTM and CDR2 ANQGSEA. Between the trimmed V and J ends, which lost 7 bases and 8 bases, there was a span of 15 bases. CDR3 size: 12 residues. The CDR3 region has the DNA TGCAGCGCCCGGCAGGGAGGCGATGAGCAGTTCTTC. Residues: CSARQGGDEQFF.

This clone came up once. The CDR3 here is CASPSGPSSYNEQFF. The CDR3 bases are TGTGCCAGCCCCTCGGGGCCTAGCTCCTACAATGAGCAGTTCTTC. V and J are TRBV27 and TRBJ2-1; either TRBD1 or TRBD2 may fit D (5 bases each). V lost 8 bases, J lost 0 bases, and 14 bases lay in between. Germline V gives CDR1 MNHEY, CDR2 SMNVEV (reference sequence). This CDR3 has 15 amino acids.

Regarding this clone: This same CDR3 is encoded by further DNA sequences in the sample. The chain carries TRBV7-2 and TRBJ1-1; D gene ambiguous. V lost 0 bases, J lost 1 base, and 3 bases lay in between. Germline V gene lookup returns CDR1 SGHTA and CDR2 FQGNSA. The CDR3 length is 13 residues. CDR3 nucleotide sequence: TGTGCCAGCAGCTTAGCTCCGAACACTGAAGCTTTCTTT. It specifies CASSLAPNTEAFF.